This T cell receptor beta chain was captured in a study of cytomegalovirus exposure and HLA in healthy donors. PCR used 60 Vbeta primers and 13 Jbeta primers. Sequencing used immunoSEQ multiplex PCR; TCRdb keeps in-frame clones, though not all of them. This sample carries 85,000 to 110,000 clones, almost 80% of them seen once, and the ten largest clones take roughly 4%. Germline values: CDR1 MNHNS, CDR2 SASEGT. CDR3 length equals 14 residues. This clonotype was sampled from a man aged 50 to 60 in good health and CMV-seropositive. The source material was PBMCs. The J gene is TRBJ2-5, the V gene TRBV6-1; 8 bases map to TRBD1. The J call may not be correct, given that the DNA end is closer to TRBJ2-7. The CDR3 is CASSEGQGWYEQYF. The CDR3 coding sequence is TGTGCCAGCAGTGAAGGACAGGGGTGGTACGAGCAGTACTTC.